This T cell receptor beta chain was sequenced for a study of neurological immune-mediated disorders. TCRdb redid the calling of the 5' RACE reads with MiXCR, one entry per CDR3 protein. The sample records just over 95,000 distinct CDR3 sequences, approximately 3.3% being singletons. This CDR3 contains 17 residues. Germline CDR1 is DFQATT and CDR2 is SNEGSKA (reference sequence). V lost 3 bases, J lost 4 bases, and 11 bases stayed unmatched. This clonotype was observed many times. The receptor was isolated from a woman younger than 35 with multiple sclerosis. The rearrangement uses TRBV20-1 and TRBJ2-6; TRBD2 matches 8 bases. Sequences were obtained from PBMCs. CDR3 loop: CSASASGRSLGANVLTF. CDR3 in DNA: TGCAGTGCTAGTGCGAGCGGGAGATCACTGGGGGCCAACGTCCTGACTTTC.